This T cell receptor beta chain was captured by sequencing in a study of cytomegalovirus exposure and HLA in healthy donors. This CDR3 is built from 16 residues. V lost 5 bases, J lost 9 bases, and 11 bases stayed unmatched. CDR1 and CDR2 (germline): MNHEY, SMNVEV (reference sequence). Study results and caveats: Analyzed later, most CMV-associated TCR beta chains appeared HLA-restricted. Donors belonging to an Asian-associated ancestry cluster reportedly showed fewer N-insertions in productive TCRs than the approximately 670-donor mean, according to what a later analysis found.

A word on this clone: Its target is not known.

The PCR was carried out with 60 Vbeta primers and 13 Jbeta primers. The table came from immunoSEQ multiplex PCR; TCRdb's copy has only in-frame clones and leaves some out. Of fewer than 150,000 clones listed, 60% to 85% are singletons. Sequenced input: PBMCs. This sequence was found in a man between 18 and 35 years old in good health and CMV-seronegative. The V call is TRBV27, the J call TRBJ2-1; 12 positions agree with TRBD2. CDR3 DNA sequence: TGTGCCAGCAGTCCCCTAGCGGGAGGGCCCTTAGGTGAGCAGTTCTTC. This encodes CASSPLAGGPLGEQFF.